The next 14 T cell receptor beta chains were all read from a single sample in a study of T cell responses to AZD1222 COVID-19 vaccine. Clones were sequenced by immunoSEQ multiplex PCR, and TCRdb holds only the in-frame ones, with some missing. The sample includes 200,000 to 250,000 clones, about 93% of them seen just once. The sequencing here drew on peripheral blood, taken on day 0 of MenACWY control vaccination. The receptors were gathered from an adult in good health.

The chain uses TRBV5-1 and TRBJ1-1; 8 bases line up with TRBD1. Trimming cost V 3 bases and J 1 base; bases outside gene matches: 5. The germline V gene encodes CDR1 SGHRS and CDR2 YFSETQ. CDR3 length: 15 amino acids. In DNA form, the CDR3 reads TGCGCCAGCAGCTCACGGACAGGGCGGAACACTGAAGCTTTCTTT. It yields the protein CASSSRTGRNTEAFF.

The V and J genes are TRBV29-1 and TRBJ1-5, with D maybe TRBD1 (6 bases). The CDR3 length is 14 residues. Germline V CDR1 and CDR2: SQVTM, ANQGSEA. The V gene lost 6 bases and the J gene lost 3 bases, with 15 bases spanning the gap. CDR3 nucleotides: TGCAGCGTCGGCAGGGGAGATCCCAATCAGCCCCAGCATTTT. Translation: CSVGRGDPNQPQHF.

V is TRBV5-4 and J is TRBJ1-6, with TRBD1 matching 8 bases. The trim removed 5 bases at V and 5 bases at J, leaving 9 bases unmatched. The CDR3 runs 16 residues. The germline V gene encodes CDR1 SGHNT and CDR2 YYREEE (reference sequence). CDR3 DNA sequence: TGTGCCAGCAGGAGAACAGGGGGTACCGATAATTCACCCCTCCACTTT. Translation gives CASRRTGGTDNSPLHF.

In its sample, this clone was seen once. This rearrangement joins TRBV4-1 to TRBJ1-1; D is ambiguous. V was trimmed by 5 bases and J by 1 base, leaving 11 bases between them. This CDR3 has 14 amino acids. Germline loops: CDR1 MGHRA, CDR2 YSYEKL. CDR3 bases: TGCGCCAGCAGCTCGTACGGCCCGAACACTGAAGCTTTCTTT. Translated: CASSSYGPNTEAFF.

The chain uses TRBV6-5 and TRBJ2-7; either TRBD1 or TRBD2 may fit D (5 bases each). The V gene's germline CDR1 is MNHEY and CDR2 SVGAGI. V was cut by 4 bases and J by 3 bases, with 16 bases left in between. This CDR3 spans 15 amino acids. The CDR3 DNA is TGTGCCAGCAGTTCATCCGGACAAGGACTCTACGAGCAGTACTTC. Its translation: CASSSSGQGLYEQYF.

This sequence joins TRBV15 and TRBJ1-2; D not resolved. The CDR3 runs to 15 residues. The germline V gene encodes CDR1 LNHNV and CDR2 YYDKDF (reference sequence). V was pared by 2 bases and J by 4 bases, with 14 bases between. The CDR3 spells CATSRKAQEGYGYTF. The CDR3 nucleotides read TGTGCCACCAGCAGAAAAGCGCAGGAAGGCTATGGCTACACCTTC.

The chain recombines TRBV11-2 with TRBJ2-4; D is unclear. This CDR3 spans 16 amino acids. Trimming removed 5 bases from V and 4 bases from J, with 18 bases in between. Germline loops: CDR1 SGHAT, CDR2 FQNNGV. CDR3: CASSRLPTAQKNIQYF. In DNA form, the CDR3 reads TGTGCCAGCAGCCGACTTCCCACGGCCCAGAAAAACATTCAGTACTTC.

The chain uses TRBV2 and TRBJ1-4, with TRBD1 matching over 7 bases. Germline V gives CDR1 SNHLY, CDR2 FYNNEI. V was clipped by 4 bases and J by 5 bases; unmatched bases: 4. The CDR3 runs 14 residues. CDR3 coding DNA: TGTGCCAGCAGTGTACAGGGGATCAATGAAAAACTGTTTTTT. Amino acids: CASSVQGINEKLFF.

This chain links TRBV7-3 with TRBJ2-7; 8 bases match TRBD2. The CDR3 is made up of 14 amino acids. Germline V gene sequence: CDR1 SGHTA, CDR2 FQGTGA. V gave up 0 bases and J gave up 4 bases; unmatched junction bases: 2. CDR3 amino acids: CASSLTSGVYEQYF. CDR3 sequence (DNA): TGTGCCAGCAGCTTAACTAGCGGGGTATACGAGCAGTACTTC. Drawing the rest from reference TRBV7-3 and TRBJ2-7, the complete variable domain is GAGVSQTPSNKVTEKGKYVELRCDPISGHTALYWYRQSLGQGPEFLIYFQGTGAADDSGLPNDRFFAVRPEGSVSTLKIQRTERGDSAVYLCASSLTSGVYEQYFGPGTRLTVT.

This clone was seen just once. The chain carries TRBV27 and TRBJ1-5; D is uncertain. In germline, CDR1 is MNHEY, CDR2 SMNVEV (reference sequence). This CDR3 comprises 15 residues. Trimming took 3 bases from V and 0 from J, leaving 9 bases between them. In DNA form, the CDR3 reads TGTGCCAGCAGTTTCCGAAGGGATAGCAATCAGCCCCAGCATTTT. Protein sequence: CASSFRRDSNQPQHF.

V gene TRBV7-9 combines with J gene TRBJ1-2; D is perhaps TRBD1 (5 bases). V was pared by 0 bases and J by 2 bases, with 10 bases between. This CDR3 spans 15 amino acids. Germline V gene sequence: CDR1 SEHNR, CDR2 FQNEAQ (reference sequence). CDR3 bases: TGTGCCAGCAGCTTAGCGCCCCGACAGAACTATGGCTACACCTTC. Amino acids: CASSLAPRQNYGYTF.

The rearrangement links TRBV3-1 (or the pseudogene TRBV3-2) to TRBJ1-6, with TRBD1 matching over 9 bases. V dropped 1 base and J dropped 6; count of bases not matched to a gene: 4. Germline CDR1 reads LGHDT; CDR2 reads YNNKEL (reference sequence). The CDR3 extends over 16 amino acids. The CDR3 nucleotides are TGTGCCAGCAGCCAAGGGACAGGGGATATTAATTCACCCCTCCACTTT. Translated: CASSQGTGDINSPLHF.

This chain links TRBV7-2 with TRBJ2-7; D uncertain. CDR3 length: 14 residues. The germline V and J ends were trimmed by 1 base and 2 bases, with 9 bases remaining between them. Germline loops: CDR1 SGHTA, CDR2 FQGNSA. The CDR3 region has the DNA TGTGCCAGCAGCTTAGGCAGTGTACCCTACGAGCAGTACTTC. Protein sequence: CASSLGSVPYEQYF.

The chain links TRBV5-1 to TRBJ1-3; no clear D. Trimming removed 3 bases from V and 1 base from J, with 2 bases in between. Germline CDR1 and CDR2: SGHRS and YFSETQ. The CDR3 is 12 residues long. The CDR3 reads CASSYSGNTIYF. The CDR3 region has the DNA TGCGCCAGCAGCTATTCTGGAAACACCATATATTTT.